Detailed here is one T cell receptor beta chain. It has no known antigen specificity. A read error may produce the germline difference seen at one junction end. CDR1 and CDR2 were assigned from the germline V gene as MNHEY and SVGAGI. The CDR3 goes from the cysteine to the phenylalanine over 18 residues. The sequence is cut down to CDR3 DNA, 54 bases in frame from base 1. The data derive from a study of tumor-infiltrating lymphocytes in primary liver carcinoma (dated by TCRdb to the late 2010s). With respect to the entire study: Between late 2015 and early 2016, roughly five patients in China with histopathologically diagnosed primary liver carcinoma had their tumors surgically resected. Hepatocellular carcinoma (four) or combined HCC and intrahepatic cholangiocarcinoma (one) was present in the five patients, who were three men and two women aged 30 to 69 years. The five patients had tumors staged T1-T3 N0M0, with maximum diameters ranging from roughly 4 to 10 cm. Each sample produced about 3.65 to 7.13 million productive TCRbeta reads, and read depth showed no significant difference between tissue types. For each liver tumor, the study sampled five regions along with adjacent normal tissue and blood, and applied TCRbeta repertoire sequencing, expression microarrays and whole-exome sequencing. TCRbeta repertoire sequencing covered 35 or so specimens from 5 patients: 25 or so tumor regions, 5 adjacent noncancerous liver tissues and 5 peripheral blood samples. High reproducibility was observed for the technical replicate repertoires, with mean shared-clone rates around 0.89 and correlation coefficients above 0.95.

TRIzol reagent was used to extract blood RNA from unsorted whole blood, while the DNeasy Blood & Tissue kit provided the germline DNA. At the time of sampling, the patients were treatment-naive and had chronic HBV infection. Around 3.6 milliliters of peripheral blood were collected into K2EDTA tubes before surgery. General findings and caveats noted by the study authors: With just a few patients in the study, the authors point out that the findings should be validated in a larger study. Repertoire overlap was higher between tumor regions (mean about 36%) than tumor-adjacent (around 17%) or tumor-blood (approximately 15%) pairs, consistent with antigen-driven expansion. Since the samples were bulk and unsorted, there was no way to compare CD4+ and CD8+ T cell repertoires. Because only the TCR beta chain was sequenced and unpaired alpha chains were not captured, true repertoire diversity is likely underestimated. The top 250 clones accounted for a significantly greater share of the repertoire in tumors than in blood (p = 0.039).

Using a constant-region primer and ProtoScript II reverse transcriptase, TCRbeta-specific cDNA was reverse-transcribed from 400 to 550 ng total RNA. The TCRbeta libraries were prepared through three rounds of nested multiplex PCR following a slightly modified ARM-PCR procedure. The first two PCR rounds used multiplex TRBV1-TRBV30 forward primers with a Cbeta reverse primer, each for about 9 cycles. A final 25-cycle PCR with Deep VentR polymerase added sample barcodes and Illumina adapters. Amplicons of 200-500 bp were gel-purified with a QIAquick gel extraction kit before sequencing. The TCRbeta amplicons were sequenced with 250-bp paired-end reads on an Illumina HiSeq 2500. The original methods were these. Quality trimming of reads was performed with Trimmomatic v0.33, and paired reads were merged with FLASH v1.2.11 so that full CDR3 sequences could be recovered. MiGEC v1.2.1b assigned V, D and J germline segments to the rearranged TCRbeta sequences. VDJtools v1.0.0 computed clonotype statistics and Shannon-Wiener diversity indices. Except for diversity analysis, only each sample's 250 most abundant clonotypes were used in subsequent analyses to reduce sampling bias. TCRdb's own reprocessing of the public reads used fastp at Q25 and MiXCR and kept productive beta chains. Rows with a matching CDR3 protein are joined into one entry that keeps the most common DNA and genes. What appears here as the V and J calls and clone size reflects TCRdb's work, not the paper's. This sample gives some 320,000 distinct CDR3 sequences in total; more than 55% of them show up just once. The top ten clonotypes cover roughly 9% of the sample.

This receptor chain uses TRBV6-5 and TRBJ2-3; 14 junctional bases match TRBD2. This TCR came from a man aged 35 to 55 with primary liver carcinoma and hepatitis B virus infection. Sequenced material: peripheral blood. This receptor has the CDR3 CARSYSGTSGSRTDTQYF. The DNA sequence reads TGTGCCAGGAGTTACTCTGGGACTAGCGGGAGTCGAACAGATACGCAGTATTTT.